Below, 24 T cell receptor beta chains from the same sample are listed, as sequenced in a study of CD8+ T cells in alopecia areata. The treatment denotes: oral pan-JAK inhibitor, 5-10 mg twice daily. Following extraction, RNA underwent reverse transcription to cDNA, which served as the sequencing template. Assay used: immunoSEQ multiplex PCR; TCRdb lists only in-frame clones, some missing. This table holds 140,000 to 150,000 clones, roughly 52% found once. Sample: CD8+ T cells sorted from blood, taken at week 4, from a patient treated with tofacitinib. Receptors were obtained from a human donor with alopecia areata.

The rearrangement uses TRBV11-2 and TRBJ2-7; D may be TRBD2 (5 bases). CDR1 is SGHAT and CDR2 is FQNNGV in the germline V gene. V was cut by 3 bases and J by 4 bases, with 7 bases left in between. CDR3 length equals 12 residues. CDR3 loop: CASSFGEYEQYF. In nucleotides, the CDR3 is TGTGCCAGCAGCTTCGGGGAATACGAGCAGTACTTC.

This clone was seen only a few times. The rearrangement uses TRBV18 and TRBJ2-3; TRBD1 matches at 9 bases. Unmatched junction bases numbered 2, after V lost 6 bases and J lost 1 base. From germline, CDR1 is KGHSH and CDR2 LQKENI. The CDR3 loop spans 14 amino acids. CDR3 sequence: CASSDRGGTDTQYF. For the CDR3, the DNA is TGTGCCAGCTCGGACAGGGGCGGCACAGATACGCAGTATTTT.

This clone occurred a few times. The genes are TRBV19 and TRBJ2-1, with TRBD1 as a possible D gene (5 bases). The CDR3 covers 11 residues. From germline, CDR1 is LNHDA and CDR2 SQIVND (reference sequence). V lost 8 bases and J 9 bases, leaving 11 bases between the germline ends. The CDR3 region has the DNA TGTGCCAGTGGGGCAGCCCCTGAGCAGTTCTTC. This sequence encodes CASGAAPEQFF.

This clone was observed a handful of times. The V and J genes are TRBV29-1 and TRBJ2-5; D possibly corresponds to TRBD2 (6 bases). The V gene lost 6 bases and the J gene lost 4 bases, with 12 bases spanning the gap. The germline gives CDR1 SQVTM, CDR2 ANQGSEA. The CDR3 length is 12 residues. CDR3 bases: TGCAGCGTACCGGGACTCCCAGAGACCCAGTACTTC. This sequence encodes CSVPGLPETQYF.

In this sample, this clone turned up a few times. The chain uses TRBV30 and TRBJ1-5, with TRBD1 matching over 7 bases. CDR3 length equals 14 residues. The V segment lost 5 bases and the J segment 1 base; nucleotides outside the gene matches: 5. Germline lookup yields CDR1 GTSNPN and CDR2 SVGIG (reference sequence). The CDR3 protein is CAWETGNSNQPQHF. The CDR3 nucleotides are TGTGCCTGGGAGACAGGGAACAGCAATCAGCCCCAGCATTTT.

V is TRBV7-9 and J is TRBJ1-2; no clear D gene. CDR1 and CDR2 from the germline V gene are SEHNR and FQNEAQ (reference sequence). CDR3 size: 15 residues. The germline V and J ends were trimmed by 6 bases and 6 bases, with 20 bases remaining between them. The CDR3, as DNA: TGTGCCAGCAGACTTTCAGGAGTTTCAAGGGATGGCTACACCTTC. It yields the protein CASRLSGVSRDGYTF.

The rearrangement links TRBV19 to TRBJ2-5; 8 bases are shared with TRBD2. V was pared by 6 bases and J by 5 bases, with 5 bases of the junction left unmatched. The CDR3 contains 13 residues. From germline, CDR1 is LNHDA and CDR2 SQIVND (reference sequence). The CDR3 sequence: CASSGGAGETQYF. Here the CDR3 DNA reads TGTGCCAGTAGCGGGGGGGCGGGGGAGACCCAGTACTTC.

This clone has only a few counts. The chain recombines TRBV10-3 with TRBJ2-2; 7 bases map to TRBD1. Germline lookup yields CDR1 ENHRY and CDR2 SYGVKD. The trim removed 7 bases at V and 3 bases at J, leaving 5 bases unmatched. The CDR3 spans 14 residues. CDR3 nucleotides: TGTGCCATCAAGGGGGCCTGGGACACCGGGGAGCTGTTTTTT. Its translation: CAIKGAWDTGELFF.

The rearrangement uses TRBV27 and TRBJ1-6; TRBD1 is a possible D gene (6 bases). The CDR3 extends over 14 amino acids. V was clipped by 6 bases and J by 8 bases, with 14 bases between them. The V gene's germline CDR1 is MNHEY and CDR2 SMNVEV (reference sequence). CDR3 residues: CASRGTGLDSPLHF. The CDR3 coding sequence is TGTGCCAGCAGAGGCACAGGGTTGGATTCACCCCTCCACTTT.

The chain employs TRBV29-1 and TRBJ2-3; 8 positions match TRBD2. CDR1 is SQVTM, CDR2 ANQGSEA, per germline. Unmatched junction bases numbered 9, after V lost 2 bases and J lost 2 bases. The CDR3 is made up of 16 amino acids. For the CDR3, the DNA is TGCAGCGTTGAACCCGAGCTAGCGGGTTCCACAGATACGCAGTATTTT. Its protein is CSVEPELAGSTDTQYF.

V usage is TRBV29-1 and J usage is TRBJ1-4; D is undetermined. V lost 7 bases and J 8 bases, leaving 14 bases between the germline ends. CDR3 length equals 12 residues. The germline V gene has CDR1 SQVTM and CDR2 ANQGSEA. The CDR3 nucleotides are TGCAGCGGATTGTACGAGACAGAAAAACTGTTTTTT. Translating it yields CSGLYETEKLFF.

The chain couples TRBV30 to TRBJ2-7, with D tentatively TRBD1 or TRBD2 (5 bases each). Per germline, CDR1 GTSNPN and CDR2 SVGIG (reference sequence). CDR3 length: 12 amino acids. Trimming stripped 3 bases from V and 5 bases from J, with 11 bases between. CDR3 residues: CAWRRDRDEQYF. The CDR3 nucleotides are TGTGCCTGGAGGAGGGACCGGGACGAGCAGTACTTC.

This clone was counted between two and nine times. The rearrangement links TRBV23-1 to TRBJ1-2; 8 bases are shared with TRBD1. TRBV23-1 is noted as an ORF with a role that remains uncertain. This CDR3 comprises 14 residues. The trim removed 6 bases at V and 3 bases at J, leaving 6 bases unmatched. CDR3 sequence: CASRRTGRDYGYTF. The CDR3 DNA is TGCGCCAGCAGAAGGACAGGGCGGGACTATGGCTACACCTTC.

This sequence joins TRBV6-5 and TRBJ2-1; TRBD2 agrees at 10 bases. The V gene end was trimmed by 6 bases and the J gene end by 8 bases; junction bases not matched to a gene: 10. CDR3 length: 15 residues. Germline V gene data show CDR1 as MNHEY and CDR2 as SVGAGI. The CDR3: CASSPSSGGLYEQFF. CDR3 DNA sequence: TGTGCCAGCAGCCCATCTAGCGGGGGTCTCTATGAGCAGTTCTTC.

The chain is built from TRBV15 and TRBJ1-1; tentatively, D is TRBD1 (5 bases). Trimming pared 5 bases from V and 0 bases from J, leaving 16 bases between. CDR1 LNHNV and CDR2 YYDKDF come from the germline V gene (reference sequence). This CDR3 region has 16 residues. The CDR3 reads CATSENPLGVNTEAFF. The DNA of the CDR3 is TGTGCCACCAGCGAGAATCCCCTAGGGGTGAACACTGAAGCTTTCTTT. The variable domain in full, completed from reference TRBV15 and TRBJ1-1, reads DAMVIQNPRYQVTQFGKPVTLSCSQTLNHNVMYWYQQKSSQAPKLLFHYYDKDFNNEADTPDNFQSRRPNTSFCFLDIRSPGLGDTAMYLCATSENPLGVNTEAFFGQGTRLTVV.

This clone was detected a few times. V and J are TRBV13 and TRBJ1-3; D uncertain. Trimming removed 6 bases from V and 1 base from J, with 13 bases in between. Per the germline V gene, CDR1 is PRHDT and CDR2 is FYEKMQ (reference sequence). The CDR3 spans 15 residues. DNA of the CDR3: TGTGCCAGCAGTTTGGTAACCGGGTCTGGAAACACCATATATTTT. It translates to CASSLVTGSGNTIYF.

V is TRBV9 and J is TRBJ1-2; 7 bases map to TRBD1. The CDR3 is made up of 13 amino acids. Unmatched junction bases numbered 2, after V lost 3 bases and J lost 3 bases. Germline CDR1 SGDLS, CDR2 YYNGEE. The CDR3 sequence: CASSGGQYYGYTF. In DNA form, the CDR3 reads TGTGCCAGCAGCGGGGGACAGTACTATGGCTACACCTTC.

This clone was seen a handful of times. The CDR3 DNA reads as TGCAGCGTTGAAGGACCCACGAACACTGAAGCTTTCTTT. As protein: CSVEGPTNTEAFF. The gene calls are TRBV29-1 and TRBJ1-1; no definite D call. This CDR3 is built from 13 residues. The V gene's germline CDR1 is SQVTM and CDR2 ANQGSEA. V gave up 1 base and J gave up 1 base, with 7 bases separating them.

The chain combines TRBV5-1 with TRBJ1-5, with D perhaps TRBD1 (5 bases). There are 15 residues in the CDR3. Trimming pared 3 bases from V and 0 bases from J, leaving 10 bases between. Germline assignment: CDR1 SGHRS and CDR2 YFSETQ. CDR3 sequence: CASSYGGDSNQPQHF. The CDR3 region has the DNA TGCGCCAGCAGCTACGGGGGGGATAGCAATCAGCCCCAGCATTTT.

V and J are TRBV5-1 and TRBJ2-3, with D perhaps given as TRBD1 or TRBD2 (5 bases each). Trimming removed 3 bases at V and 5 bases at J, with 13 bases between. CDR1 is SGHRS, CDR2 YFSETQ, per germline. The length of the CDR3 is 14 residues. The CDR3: CASSSGAPGDTQYF. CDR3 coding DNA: TGCGCCAGCAGCTCCGGGGCCCCGGGAGATACGCAGTATTTT. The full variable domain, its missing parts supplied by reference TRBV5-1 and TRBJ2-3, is KAGVTQTPRYLIKTRGQQVTLSCSPISGHRSVSWYQQTPGQGLQFLFEYFSETQRNKGNFPGRFSGRQFSNSRSEMNVSTLELGDSALYLCASSSGAPGDTQYFGPGTRLTVL.

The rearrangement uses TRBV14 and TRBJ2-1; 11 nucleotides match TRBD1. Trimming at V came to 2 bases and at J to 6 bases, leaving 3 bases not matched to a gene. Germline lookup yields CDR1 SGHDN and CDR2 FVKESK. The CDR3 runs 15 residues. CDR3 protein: CASSQWDRGGNEQFF. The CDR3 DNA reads TGTGCCAGCAGCCAATGGGACAGGGGGGGCAATGAGCAGTTCTTC.

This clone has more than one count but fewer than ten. CDR3 protein: CASSSSNIQYF. The CDR3 bases are TGTGCCAGCAGCTCGTCTAACATTCAGTACTTC. This chain links TRBV7-9 with TRBJ2-4, with no clear D. CDR3 length equals 11 residues. The V end lost 4 bases, the J end lost 7 bases, and 5 bases lay between the germline ends. CDR1 and CDR2 from the germline V gene are SEHNR and FQNEAQ (reference sequence).

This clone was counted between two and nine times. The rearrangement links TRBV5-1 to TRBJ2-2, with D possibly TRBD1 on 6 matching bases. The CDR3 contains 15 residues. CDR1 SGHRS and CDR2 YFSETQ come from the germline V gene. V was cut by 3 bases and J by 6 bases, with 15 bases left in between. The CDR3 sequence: CASSWGHEEAGELFF. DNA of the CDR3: TGCGCCAGCAGCTGGGGACATGAAGAGGCCGGGGAGCTGTTTTTT.

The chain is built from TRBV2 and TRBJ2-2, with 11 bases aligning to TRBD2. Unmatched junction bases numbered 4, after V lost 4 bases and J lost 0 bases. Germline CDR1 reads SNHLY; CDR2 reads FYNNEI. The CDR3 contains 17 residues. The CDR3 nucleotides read TGTGCCAGCAGTGGGCCTAGCGGGGGGTCGAACACCGGGGAGCTGTTTTTT. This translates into CASSGPSGGSNTGELFF.